The clone carrying this T cell receptor beta chain appeared a single time. Its antigen is not known. These data originate in a study of cytomegalovirus exposure and HLA in healthy donors. The study, taken as a whole, reports: Some V segments, TRBV6-2 and TRBV6-3 among them, were indistinguishable and were therefore excluded.

The PCR ran on 60 Vbeta and 13 Jbeta primers. Using immunoSEQ multiplex PCR, the repertoire was profiled, and TCRdb retains in-frame clones only, with some absent. The sample consists of 100,000 to 150,000 clones, roughly 74% of them appearing once. The CDR3 consists of 16 residues. V trimming: 2 bases; J trimming: 4 bases; junction bases outside the gene matches: 5. Germline lookup yields CDR1 SGDLS and CDR2 YYNGEE. The receptor was isolated from a woman between 50 and 59 years old in good health and CMV-seropositive. The specimen sequenced was PBMCs. The gene calls are TRBV9 and TRBJ2-1; 11 positions agree with TRBD2. CDR3 sequence: CASSVSSGGLYNEQFF. CDR3 bases: TGTGCCAGCAGCGTCTCTAGCGGGGGGTTATACAATGAGCAGTTCTTC.